This T cell receptor beta chain was identified during a study of T cell repertoires in cytomegalovirus infection. TCRdb reprocessed the reads with MiXCR, giving one entry per CDR3 protein. This repertoire shows about 220,000 distinct CDR3 sequences, around 35% found once; its top ten account for approximately 60%. The germline V gene has CDR1 MNHEY and CDR2 SMNVEV (reference sequence). Deletions cut 3 bases from V and 2 bases from J, with 19 bases between. The CDR3 is 17 amino acids. The sample holds a few counts of this clonotype. Its antigen remains unidentified. The chain uses TRBV27 and TRBJ1-1; D gene uncertain. This sequence originates from a human donor in good health (CMV status not recorded). Some clones in this sample may be carry-over from other donors' samples. The input for sequencing was CD8+ T cells from cultured PBMCs, taken from culture after CMV antigen stimulation. CDR3 in amino acids: CASSLNPWGGPNTEAFF. CDR3 DNA: TGTGCCAGCAGTTTGAACCCCTGGGGAGGTCCTAACACTGAAGCTTTCTTT.